This section outlines one TCR beta chain sequence together with its context. Its antigen is unidentified. TCRdb used MiXCR to reprocess the reads, holding one entry per CDR3 protein. The top ten hold roughly an eighth of the sample, which has 900,000 to 950,000 distinct CDR3 sequences, around 32% seen once. V lost 8 bases, J lost 10 bases, and 12 bases lay in between. Germline CDR1 is SEHNR and CDR2 is FQNEAQ (reference sequence). The CDR3 has 12 residues. These data belong to a study of T cell repertoires in cytomegalovirus infection. Study background: Alongside well-studied HLA-B-restricted CMV epitopes, recently identified HLA-C-restricted CMV epitopes were also used. Matching HLA type, along with CMV infection, was indicated by public TCR beta signatures. Notes on the study in general: Individuals carrying CMV plus the relevant HLA were identified by cumulative frequency of public TCR beta families.

The receptor was derived from a human donor in good health (CMV status not recorded). Some clones in this sample may be carry-over from other donors' samples. Sequenced here: cultured CD8+ T cells from PBMCs, sampled from culture after CMV antigen stimulation. V is TRBV7-9 and J is TRBJ1-6; TRBD1 is a possible D gene (6 bases). The CDR3 protein is CASQGDNSPLHF. The CDR3 nucleotides read TGTGCCAGCCAAGGGGACAACTCACCCCTCCACTTT.